This section outlines one T cell receptor beta chain sequence together with its context. Its target is not known. The data originate from a study of blood T cells in healthy people across ages. Study-wide findings and caveats: The donors' CMV status was not determined, possibly confounding changes in expanded clonotypes. It was found that TCR beta diversity correlated strongly with the percentage of naive T cells. When one million T cells were used, diversity estimates were thought to be underestimates.

Researchers isolated at least 6 million PBMCs per sample. A J-beta primer mix and a sample-barcoded 5' primer were used in a second PCR of roughly 6 to 11 cycles. One entry per CDR3 protein, called by TCRdb with MiXCR from the 5' RACE reads. The sample records hundreds of thousands of distinct CDR3 sequences, around 50% being singletons. The receptor comes from a woman aged 80 or over in good health. The sample consisted of blood.

The CDR3 sequence: CASSLVGGGAVYEQFF. The CDR3 DNA reads as TGTGCCAGCAGCTTAGTTGGCGGGGGGGCCGTCTATGAGCAGTTCTTC. The rearrangement links TRBV7-2 to TRBJ2-1; the match to TRBD2 covers 9 bases. From germline, CDR1 is SGHTA and CDR2 FQGNSA. V lost 1 base and J lost 8; bases outside the gene matches: 9. This CDR3 spans 16 amino acids.